A single T cell receptor beta chain is shown here with its context. What it recognizes is unknown. PCR was performed using 60 Vbeta and 13 Jbeta primers. Profiled with immunoSEQ multiplex PCR; TCRdb holds only in-frame clones, not every one. This sample has over 150,000 clones; over 75% occur once, and the top ten carry 3.5% to 5%. CDR1 is SGHTA and CDR2 is FQGNSA in the germline V gene. V lost 2 bases to trimming and J lost 0 bases; unmatched junction nucleotides: 5. There are 18 residues in the CDR3. The sample originates from a study of cytomegalovirus exposure and HLA in healthy donors. Healthy people donating bone marrow made up the donors. The donors, nominally healthy at sampling, likely had unrecorded immune exposures. Study conclusions and caveats: Among TCR sequences, most were rare, though some public TCRs appeared in many donors. Being productive about 87% or about 30% of the time was typical of most TCR beta V segments in an earlier analysis.

Sequencing was carried out using PBMCs. The chain is built from TRBV7-2 and TRBJ2-3; 13 bases are shared with TRBD2. The TCR was taken from a middle-aged man in good health and CMV-seronegative. The chain's CDR3 is CASSLRPGLAGSTDTQYF. CDR3 coding DNA: TGTGCCAGCAGCTTAAGGCCGGGACTAGCGGGGAGCACAGATACGCAGTATTTT.